This T cell receptor beta chain was observed in a study of cytomegalovirus exposure and HLA in healthy donors. Overall study findings and caveats: In a later analysis, at a false discovery rate of 0.05, roughly 17,000 TCR beta sequences matched HLA alleles. The investigators catalogued some 160 TCR beta chains as cytomegalovirus-associated. Analyses of presence and absence presupposed an approximately uniform sequencing depth across donors.

Amplification used 60 Vbeta primers and 13 Jbeta primers. Repertoires were generated with immunoSEQ multiplex PCR, while TCRdb's copy carries only in-frame clones and drops some. The table records 90,000 to 100,000 clones, roughly four fifths of them present only once. CDR3 length: 18 residues. CDR1 and CDR2 (germline): SGHTA, FQGNSA. Trimming pared 1 base from V and 0 bases from J, leaving 16 bases between. In the case of this clone: Its antigen is as yet unknown.

This sequence was found in a woman aged 60-70 years in good health and CMV-seropositive. The V call is TRBV7-2, the J call TRBJ1-3, with a tentative D call TRBD1 (6 bases). The sample taken for sequencing was PBMCs. Written as DNA, the CDR3 is TGTGCCAGCAGCTTAGTCCTGGGGGGGCGGTACTCTGGAAACACCATATATTTT. It codes for CASSLVLGGRYSGNTIYF.